This TCR beta chain is drawn from a study of blood T cell repertoires in COVID-19. In the study overall: The United States, Italy and Spain were the sources of the acute and convalescent COVID-19 samples.

The method was immunoSEQ multiplex PCR; TCRdb's version includes in-frame clones alone and lacks a portion of them. The sample carries about 99,000 clones, 91% recorded once. CDR1 is GTSNPN and CDR2 is SVGIG in the germline V gene (reference sequence). CDR3 length equals 15 residues. Trimming stripped 0 bases from V and 2 bases from J, with 8 bases between. Sequences were obtained from peripheral blood. V gene TRBV30 combines with J gene TRBJ2-6, with D tentatively TRBD2 (5 bases). This receptor was obtained from a human donor in a cohort sampled during active COVID-19. CDR3 nucleotide sequence: TGTGCCTGGAGTGTACGGGGAGCTGGGGCCAACGTCCTGACTTTC. Amino acid sequence: CAWSVRGAGANVLTF.